The 30 T cell receptor beta chains below come from one sample, sequenced in a study of shared clonotypes between healthy human individuals. TCRdb keeps only in-frame clones here, not all; method: immunoSEQ multiplex PCR. Here the sample spans about 600,000 clones, approximately 97% being singletons. Source material: naive CD4+ T cells sorted from blood. As to subset: CD45RA+ positively selected. Receptors originate from a woman in her twenties or thirties in good health.

CDR3 region: CASSTTRQEGEQYF. CDR3 nucleotides: TGCGCCAGCAGCACGACGCGGCAGGAGGGCGAGCAGTACTTC. The chain joins TRBV5-1 to TRBJ2-7; maybe TRBD2 (6 bases). The length of the CDR3 is 14 residues. With 4 bases removed from V and 6 bases from J, the gap between germline ends came to 17 bases. CDR1 is SGHRS and CDR2 is YFSETQ in the germline V gene.

This chain uses TRBV9 with TRBJ2-2, with 7 bases that match TRBD1. Trimming removed 3 bases from V and 2 bases from J; junction bases left unmatched: 4. CDR1 and CDR2 (germline): SGDLS, YYNGEE. The CDR3 sequence is 15 residues long. The CDR3 loop is CASSGGTANTGELFF. The CDR3, as DNA: TGTGCCAGCAGCGGAGGGACAGCAAACACCGGGGAGCTGTTTTTT. The whole variable domain, filled in from reference TRBV9 and TRBJ2-2, reads DSGVTQTPKHLITATGQRVTLRCSPRSGDLSVYWYQQSLDQGLQFLIQYYNGEERAKGNILERFSAQQFPDLHSELNLSSLELGDSALYFCASSGGTANTGELFFGEGSRLTVL.

The chain couples TRBV5-4 to TRBJ2-7, with 7 bases fitting TRBD1. The CDR3 is 13 residues long. Germline assignment: CDR1 SGHNT and CDR2 YYREEE (reference sequence). V was clipped by 4 bases and J by 4 bases; unmatched bases: 5. CDR3 residues: CASSGTAAYEQYF. CDR3 nucleotides: TGTGCCAGCAGCGGGACAGCAGCTTACGAGCAGTACTTC.

The chain has TRBV15 and TRBJ2-1, with unresolved D. The V and J ends lost 8 bases and 9 bases respectively, with 11 bases between them. Per the germline V gene, CDR1 is LNHNV and CDR2 is YYDKDF (reference sequence). The CDR3 consists of 11 residues. The CDR3 sequence is CATLKVGEQFF. The CDR3 region has the DNA TGTGCCACCTTAAAGGTTGGTGAGCAGTTCTTC. Full variable domain (remainder filled in from reference TRBV15 and TRBJ2-1): DAMVIQNPRYQVTQFGKPVTLSCSQTLNHNVMYWYQQKSSQAPKLLFHYYDKDFNNEADTPDNFQSRRPNTSFCFLDIRSPGLGDTAMYLCATLKVGEQFFGPGTRLTVL.

V is TRBV19 and J is TRBJ2-1, with 7 bases matching TRBD2. V was pared by 6 bases and J by 7 bases, with 9 bases of the junction left unmatched. The CDR3 sequence is 14 residues long. Germline loops: CDR1 LNHDA, CDR2 SQIVND (reference sequence). CDR3 in amino acids: CASRRLASENEQFF. The CDR3, as DNA: TGTGCCAGTAGACGACTAGCATCGGAGAATGAGCAGTTCTTC.

This chain connects TRBV5-6 to TRBJ1-2; TRBD1 might be the D (6 bases). The CDR3 sequence is 19 residues long. Germline CDR1 is SGHDT and CDR2 is YYEEEE. Trimming removed 0 bases from V and 2 bases from J, with 23 bases in between. CDR3 sequence (DNA): TGTGCCAGCAGCTTGGGTGGCAGGGGTATAATTTATAGGAACTATGGCTACACCTTC. It is translated as CASSLGGRGIIYRNYGYTF.

This chain uses TRBV28 with TRBJ2-1, with 10 bases fitting TRBD1. In germline, CDR1 is MDHEN, CDR2 SYDVKM. CDR3 length: 15 residues. Trimming cost V 3 bases and J 10 bases; bases outside gene matches: 9. This chain's CDR3 is CASSFLIRTGGEQFF. CDR3 bases: TGTGCCAGCAGTTTTCTCATCAGGACAGGGGGAGAGCAGTTCTTC.

V is TRBV5-1 and J is TRBJ1-4; D is uncertain. Germline CDR1 and CDR2: SGHRS and YFSETQ. The V gene lost 5 bases and the J gene lost 0 bases, with 11 bases spanning the gap. CDR3 length equals 15 residues. The CDR3: CASRTTPTTNEKLFF. The CDR3 DNA reads TGCGCCAGCAGGACCACACCCACAACTAATGAAAAACTGTTTTTT.

The chain's CDR3 is CASSYSTSITGNEQFF. The CDR3 bases are TGTGCCAGCAGTTACTCTACGTCTATAACTGGCAATGAGCAGTTCTTC. The V call is TRBV6-5, the J call TRBJ2-1, with unresolved D. The CDR3 has 16 residues. Trimming stripped 0 bases from V and 6 bases from J, with 15 bases between. In germline, CDR1 is MNHEY, CDR2 SVGAGI.

The chain couples TRBV5-1 to TRBJ2-7; D remains ambiguous. The CDR3 has 13 amino acids. Germline loops: CDR1 SGHRS, CDR2 YFSETQ. The V and J ends lost 4 bases and 0 bases respectively, with 8 bases between them. CDR3 nucleotides: TGCGCCAGCAGCCCAACGGGCTCCTACGAGCAGTACTTC. It specifies CASSPTGSYEQYF.

The gene calls are TRBV2 and TRBJ2-1, with TRBD2 matching 8 bases. Germline CDR1 reads SNHLY; CDR2 reads FYNNEI. The CDR3 sequence is 16 residues long. V dropped 6 bases and J dropped 8; count of bases not matched to a gene: 15. CDR3 loop: CASRGQLAERGDEQFF. DNA of the CDR3: TGTGCCAGCAGGGGCCAACTAGCGGAGAGGGGAGATGAGCAGTTCTTC. Supplemented by reference TRBV2 and TRBJ2-1, the full variable domain reads EPEVTQTPSHQVTQMGQEVILRCVPISNHLYFYWYRQILGQKVEFLVSFYNNEISEKSEIFDDQFSVERPDGSNFTLKIRSTKLEDSAMYFCASRGQLAERGDEQFFGPGTRLTVL.

The chain employs TRBV6-5 and TRBJ1-2; 10 bases fit TRBD1. From germline, CDR1 is MNHEY and CDR2 SVGAGI. The length of the CDR3 is 15 residues. Unmatched junction bases numbered 8, after V lost 6 bases and J lost 4 bases. The CDR3 region has the DNA TGTGCCAGCAGAGACGGGACAGGGGCGGTCTATGGCTACACCTTC. This translates into CASRDGTGAVYGYTF.

This chain uses TRBV4-2 with TRBJ1-5; D not certain. Trimming left V 2 bases short and J 7 bases short, with 12 bases between. This CDR3 contains 14 residues. The germline gives CDR1 LGHNA, CDR2 YNFKEQ. The CDR3: CASSQPTVRQPQHF. In DNA, the CDR3 is TGTGCCAGCAGCCAACCGACGGTTAGACAGCCCCAGCATTTT.

V and J are TRBV5-4 and TRBJ2-1; 7 nucleotides agree with TRBD2. The germline V gene has CDR1 SGHNT and CDR2 YYREEE (reference sequence). Unmatched junction bases numbered 4, after V lost 0 bases and J lost 1 base. This CDR3 has 16 residues. Written as DNA, the CDR3 is TGTGCCAGCAGCTTGGGGCTAGCGGTATCCTACAATGAGCAGTTCTTC. It specifies CASSLGLAVSYNEQFF.

The J gene is TRBJ2-3, the V gene TRBV18, with unresolved D. Germline V gene sequence: CDR1 KGHSH, CDR2 LQKENI. The length of the CDR3 is 15 residues. V lost 0 bases, J lost 1 base, and 8 bases lay in between. CDR3 coding DNA: TGTGCCAGCTCACCACCGTCTATTCGCACAGATACGCAGTATTTT. It is translated as CASSPPSIRTDTQYF. The variable domain in full, completed from reference TRBV18 and TRBJ2-3, reads NAGVMQNPRHLVRRRGQEARLRCSPMKGHSHVYWYRQLPEEGLKFMVYLQKENIIDESGMPKERFSAEFPKEGPSILRIQQVVRGDSAAYFCASSPPSIRTDTQYFGPGTRLTVL.

The gene calls are TRBV5-1 and TRBJ1-2; unclear D gene. Trimming took off 5 bases at V and 4 bases at J, with 15 bases between the two ends. The CDR3 length is 14 residues. Per the germline V gene, CDR1 is SGHRS and CDR2 is YFSETQ. The CDR3 protein is CASRPGSVPYGYTF. For the CDR3, the DNA is TGCGCCAGCAGACCAGGTTCGGTCCCCTATGGCTACACCTTC.

The chain joins TRBV6-1 to TRBJ2-7; 8 bases align to TRBD1. CDR3 size: 14 residues. The germline V gene has CDR1 MNHNS and CDR2 SASEGT. Losses at the gene ends were 7 bases for V and 2 bases for J; bases not matched to a gene: 7. This chain's CDR3 is CASTKTGVTYEQYF. The DNA for the CDR3 is TGTGCCAGCACAAAGACAGGGGTCACCTACGAGCAGTACTTC.

This sequence joins TRBV7-2 and TRBJ1-5; the D is unclear. The CDR3 loop spans 14 amino acids. Germline V gene data show CDR1 as SGHTA and CDR2 as FQGNSA. Trimming removed 1 base at V and 3 bases at J, with 7 bases between. The CDR3 DNA is TGTGCCAGCAGCTTAGGACAAAACAATCAGCCCCAGCATTTT. Protein: CASSLGQNNQPQHF. The whole variable domain, filled in from reference TRBV7-2 and TRBJ1-5, reads GAGVSQSPSNKVTEKGKDVELRCDPISGHTALYWYRQSLGQGLEFLIYFQGNSAPDKSGLPSDRFSAERTGGSVSTLTIQRTQQEDSAVYLCASSLGQNNQPQHFGDGTRLSIL.

The chain uses TRBV2 and TRBJ1-2; tentative D call: TRBD1 (6 bases). Germline lookup yields CDR1 SNHLY and CDR2 FYNNEI. This CDR3 contains 15 residues. V was trimmed by 5 bases and J by 1 base, leaving 14 bases between them. The CDR3 DNA is TGTGCCAGCAGTTCCACAGGGTTCGTTAACTATGGCTACACCTTC. Protein sequence: CASSSTGFVNYGYTF.

This clone was picked up one time. This rearrangement joins TRBV5-1 to TRBJ1-4; no reliable D call. The CDR3 spans 16 residues. V was trimmed by 0 bases and J by 0 bases, leaving 9 bases between them. The V gene's germline CDR1 is SGHRS and CDR2 YFSETQ. The CDR3: CASSLGGVATNEKLFF. In DNA, the CDR3 is TGCGCCAGCAGCTTGGGGGGAGTTGCAACTAATGAAAAACTGTTTTTT.

Comment on this clone: Other DNA sequences within the sample encode an identical CDR3. The chain's CDR3 is CASSRTGNTEAFF. CDR3 nucleotide sequence: TGTGCCAGCAGCCGGACGGGGAACACTGAAGCTTTCTTT. The chain is built from TRBV6-5 and TRBJ1-1, with no clear D. The CDR3 is 13 amino acids. Germline V gene sequence: CDR1 MNHEY, CDR2 SVGAGI. V was trimmed by 6 bases and J by 1 base, leaving 9 bases between them.

The V gene is TRBV28, the J gene TRBJ1-1; D gene ambiguous. The CDR3 extends over 11 amino acids. Germline CDR1 is MDHEN and CDR2 is SYDVKM. V was cut by 6 bases and J by 4 bases, with 6 bases left in between. CDR3 in amino acids: CASRGATEAFF. CDR3 DNA: TGTGCCAGCAGGGGAGCCACTGAAGCTTTCTTT.

This chain links TRBV2 with TRBJ2-1; 7 nucleotides agree with TRBD2. Germline V CDR1 and CDR2: SNHLY, FYNNEI. The V gene end was trimmed by 3 bases and the J gene end by 3 bases; junction bases not matched to a gene: 5. This CDR3 is 15 amino acids long. CDR3 residues: CASSDRLAIYNEQFF. The CDR3 DNA sequence: TGTGCCAGCAGTGACCGACTAGCAATCTACAATGAGCAGTTCTTC.

This clone was seen just once. The genes are TRBV19 and TRBJ2-1; 14 nucleotides align to TRBD2. The V gene end was trimmed by 2 bases and the J gene end by 8 bases; junction bases not matched to a gene: 2. Germline loops: CDR1 LNHDA, CDR2 SQIVND (reference sequence). This CDR3 contains 15 residues. In DNA, the CDR3 is TGTGCCAGTAGTATACGACTAGCGGGAGGGGATGAGCAGTTCTTC. Protein product: CASSIRLAGGDEQFF.

This clone was seen a single time. The J gene is TRBJ2-3, the V gene TRBV27; D unresolved. V was trimmed by 5 bases and J by 2 bases, leaving 5 bases between them. Germline-derived CDR1 and CDR2 are MNHEY and SMNVEV (reference sequence). This CDR3 has 12 amino acids. CDR3 sequence: CASSKNTDTQYF. Here the CDR3 DNA reads TGTGCCAGCAGTAAGAACACAGATACGCAGTATTTT.

The chain joins TRBV30 to TRBJ1-2; D is uncertain. CDR1 and CDR2 from the germline V gene are GTSNPN and SVGIG (reference sequence). The CDR3 contains 13 residues. V lost 4 bases and J 4 bases, leaving 13 bases between the germline ends. As DNA, the CDR3 is TGTGCCTGGACTGGGGTTTCGAGCTATGGCTACACCTTC. Amino acid sequence: CAWTGVSSYGYTF. The full variable domain, completed using reference TRBV30 and TRBJ1-2, is SQTIHQWPATLVQPVGSPLSLECTVEGTSNPNLYWYRQAAGRGLQLLFYSVGIGQISSEVPQNLSASRPQDRQFILSSKKLLLSDSGFYLCAWTGVSSYGYTFGSGTRLTVV.

The chain employs TRBV7-2 and TRBJ2-4; TRBD2 agrees at 11 bases. The CDR3 length is 19 residues. The germline V gene has CDR1 SGHTA and CDR2 FQGNSA. Trimming cost V 6 bases and J 0 bases; bases outside gene matches: 13. DNA of the CDR3: TGTGCCAGCAGTTACTTCATTGGGACTAGCGGTCTAGCCAAAAACATTCAGTACTTC. Translating gives CASSYFIGTSGLAKNIQYF.

A single count supports this clone. The genes are TRBV28 and TRBJ2-1; no definite D call. There are 14 residues in the CDR3. In germline, CDR1 is MDHEN, CDR2 SYDVKM. V lost 8 bases and J 12 bases, leaving 23 bases between the germline ends. CDR3 in DNA: TGTGCCAGCTGCGTGGACCAACGCCTCCTTGGGCAGTTCTTC. Residues: CASCVDQRLLGQFF.

The J gene is TRBJ2-1, the V gene TRBV5-4; D remains unclear. Germline V lookup: CDR1 SGHNT, CDR2 YYREEE (reference sequence). With 5 bases removed from V and 8 bases from J, the gap between germline ends came to 11 bases. This CDR3 has 12 amino acids. The DNA for the CDR3 is TGTGCCAGCAGTTTTAGCTGGGATGAGCAGTTCTTC. This sequence encodes CASSFSWDEQFF.

The chain combines TRBV9 with TRBJ1-1; D not certain. The CDR3 covers 14 residues. Trimming stripped 5 bases from V and 8 bases from J, with 19 bases between. From germline, CDR1 is SGDLS and CDR2 YYNGEE. CDR3 in amino acids: CASSFVRKTEEAFF. The CDR3, as DNA: TGTGCCAGCAGTTTTGTGCGGAAGACTGAGGAAGCTTTCTTT.